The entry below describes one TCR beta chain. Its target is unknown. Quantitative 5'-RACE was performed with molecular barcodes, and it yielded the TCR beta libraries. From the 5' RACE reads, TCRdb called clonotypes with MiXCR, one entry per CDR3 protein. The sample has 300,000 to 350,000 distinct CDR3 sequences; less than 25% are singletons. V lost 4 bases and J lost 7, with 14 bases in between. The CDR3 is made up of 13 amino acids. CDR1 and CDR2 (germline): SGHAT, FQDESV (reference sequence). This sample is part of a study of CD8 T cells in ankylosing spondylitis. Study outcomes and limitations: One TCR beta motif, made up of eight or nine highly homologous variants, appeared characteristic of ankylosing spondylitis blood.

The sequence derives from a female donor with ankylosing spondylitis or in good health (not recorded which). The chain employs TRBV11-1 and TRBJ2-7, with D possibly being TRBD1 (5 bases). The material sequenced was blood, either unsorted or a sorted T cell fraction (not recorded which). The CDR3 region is CASSSLGRGEQYF. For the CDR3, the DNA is TGTGCCAGCAGCTCCTTGGGGCGTGGGGAGCAGTACTTC. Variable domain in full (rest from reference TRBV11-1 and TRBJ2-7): EAEVAQSPRYKITEKSQAVAFWCDPISGHATLYWYRQILGQGPELLVQFQDESVVDDSQLPKDRFSAERLKGVDSTLKIQPAELGDSAMYLCASSSLGRGEQYFGPGTRLTVT.